These 8 T cell receptor beta chains share one sample of origin, sequenced in a study of Ad26.COV2.S vaccination and SARS-CoV-2 variants. Method: immunoSEQ multiplex PCR; TCRdb's copy keeps in-frame clones and lacks some. The sample has some 340,000 clones, just under 85% seen once. Treatment specified: 15 to 20 received Ad26.COV2.S at low or high dose, single or two shots; roughly five received placebo; per-sample allocation not given. At day 63 after the first vaccine or placebo injection, samples were drawn. This specimen consisted of peripheral blood, obtained in a trial of Ad26.COV2.S vaccine versus placebo. All receptors come from a person aged 18 to 59 who received the Ad26.COV2.S COVID-19 vaccine or a placebo.

The rearrangement joins TRBV19 to TRBJ2-1, with D maybe TRBD1 (6 bases). The CDR3 is made up of 15 amino acids. V lost 3 bases, J lost 2 bases, and 11 bases lay in between. CDR1 and CDR2 from the germline V gene are LNHDA and SQIVND (reference sequence). The CDR3 spells CASSMDSGAYNEQFF. Here the CDR3 DNA reads TGTGCCAGTAGTATGGACAGTGGCGCCTACAATGAGCAGTTCTTC.

The chain couples TRBV7-2 to TRBJ2-7, with TRBD1 matching over 8 bases. Germline CDR1 and CDR2: SGHTA and FQGNSA. Trimming took 5 bases from V and 3 from J; bases not matched to a gene: 6. This CDR3 comprises 14 residues. This CDR3 reads CASSPTGASYEQYF. CDR3 coding DNA: TGTGCCAGCAGCCCGACAGGGGCTAGCTACGAGCAGTACTTC.

The CDR3 DNA reads TGTGCCAGCAGCCAAGATCACAGTGACCACGAGCAGTACTTC. It specifies CASSQDHSDHEQYF. The J gene is TRBJ2-7, the V gene TRBV3-1 (or the pseudogene TRBV3-2); D remains unclear. The CDR3 has 14 amino acids. V lost 0 bases, J lost 5 bases, and 11 bases lay in between. Germline V CDR1 and CDR2: LGHDT, YNNKEL (reference sequence).

The CDR3 DNA reads as TGCGCCAGCAGCCCCCCGAGTCCCTACGAGCAGTACTTC. This encodes CASSPPSPYEQYF. The chain employs TRBV5-1 and TRBJ2-7; D call uncertain. This CDR3 spans 13 amino acids. CDR1 SGHRS and CDR2 YFSETQ come from the germline V gene. V was trimmed by 4 bases and J by 2 bases, leaving 10 bases between them. The variable domain in full, completed from reference TRBV5-1 and TRBJ2-7, reads KAGVTQTPRYLIKTRGQQVTLSCSPISGHRSVSWYQQTPGQGLQFLFEYFSETQRNKGNFPGRFSGRQFSNSRSEMNVSTLELGDSALYLCASSPPSPYEQYFGPGTRLTVT.

The rearrangement joins TRBV6-6 to TRBJ2-2; TRBD2 agrees at 15 bases. CDR3 length: 19 amino acids. J was trimmed by 4 bases and V by 5 bases; bases with no gene match: 11. The germline CDR1 and CDR2 sequences are MNHNY and SVGAGI (reference sequence). CDR3 amino acids: CASSPRGTSGGPSTGELFF. DNA for the CDR3: TGTGCCAGCAGTCCCCGCGGGACTAGCGGGGGGCCGAGCACCGGGGAGCTGTTTTTT.

This chain joins TRBV5-1 and TRBJ2-7; perhaps TRBD1 as D (6 bases). The germline V gene encodes CDR1 SGHRS and CDR2 YFSETQ. This CDR3 comprises 13 residues. V gave up 3 bases and J gave up 5 bases, with 12 bases separating them. CDR3 DNA sequence: TGCGCCAGCAGCTGGGGGACACTAAACGAGCAGTACTTC. Translating gives CASSWGTLNEQYF. Supplemented by reference TRBV5-1 and TRBJ2-7, the full variable domain reads KAGVTQTPRYLIKTRGQQVTLSCSPISGHRSVSWYQQTPGQGLQFLFEYFSETQRNKGNFPGRFSGRQFSNSRSEMNVSTLELGDSALYLCASSWGTLNEQYFGPGTRLTVT.

This chain joins TRBV19 and TRBJ2-5; 10 nucleotides line up with TRBD2. CDR1 LNHDA and CDR2 SQIVND come from the germline V gene (reference sequence). This CDR3 contains 15 residues. Unmatched junction bases numbered 3, after V lost 5 bases and J lost 0 bases. Here the CDR3 reads CASSPLAGDQETQYF. The CDR3 nucleotides read TGTGCCAGTAGTCCGCTAGCGGGGGACCAAGAGACCCAGTACTTC.

V is TRBV7-9 and J is TRBJ2-7; D possibly corresponds to TRBD2 (6 bases). The CDR3 length is 15 residues. Germline V gene data show CDR1 as SEHNR and CDR2 as FQNEAQ (reference sequence). Between the trimmed V and J ends, which lost 1 base and 3 bases, there was a span of 13 bases. The CDR3 bases are TGTGCCAGCAGCTTAGAGGGGCCGGGACTCTACGAGCAGTACTTC. It encodes CASSLEGPGLYEQYF.